This TCR beta chain derives from a study of blood T cell repertoires in COVID-19. Study information: PBMCs, B-cell-depleted T cells, or T cells provided the cDNA or gDNA that made up the material.

The assay was immunoSEQ multiplex PCR, and TCRdb's table has in-frame clones only and misses some. The sample has approximately 250,000 clones, approximately 89% seen once. This CDR3 is built from 17 residues. Trimming left V 0 bases short and J 0 bases short, with 9 bases between. Germline CDR1 is LGHNA and CDR2 is YNFKEQ. Categorization into cohorts depended on clinical history that participants reported. Sequenced input: PBMCs or T cells enriched from blood (not recorded which). This receptor was identified in a middle-aged woman who had been exposed to COVID-19. This chain connects TRBV4-2 to TRBJ1-6; D not resolved. CDR3 region: CASSQDRESSYNSPLHF. The CDR3 DNA sequence: TGTGCCAGCAGCCAAGATAGAGAGAGCTCCTATAATTCACCCCTCCACTTT.